One and the same sample provided the 21 T cell receptor beta chains below, sequenced in a study of cytomegalovirus exposure and HLA in healthy donors. Vbeta (60) and Jbeta (13) primers were used in the PCR. TCRdb's copy holds only in-frame clones and misses some; the assay was immunoSEQ multiplex PCR. The sample lists about 130,000 clones; approximately 80% were seen once. The sample consisted of PBMCs. The source of these receptors is a woman aged 40 to 49 in good health and CMV-seropositive.

The chain links TRBV5-6 to TRBJ1-4, with TRBD1 matching over 8 bases. The CDR3 totals 15 residues. V dropped 2 bases and J dropped 7; count of bases not matched to a gene: 7. Germline lookup yields CDR1 SGHDT and CDR2 YYEEEE. In DNA, the CDR3 is TGTGCCAGCAGCTTCCCAGGGGGCGTGAGTGAAAAACTGTTTTTT. Encoded protein: CASSFPGGVSEKLFF.

The chain combines TRBV28 with TRBJ2-3; 12 bases line up with TRBD2. The V and J ends lost 6 bases and 0 bases, in that order; junction bases with no gene match: 13. The germline CDR1 and CDR2 sequences are MDHEN and SYDVKM. The CDR3 is 19 residues long. CDR3 DNA: TGTGCCAGCAGCCCCTCCGGCACTAGCGGGAGGAAGAGCACAGATACGCAGTATTTT. Its translation is CASSPSGTSGRKSTDTQYF.

The J gene is TRBJ2-7, the V gene TRBV7-9; a weak D match, TRBD2 (6 bases). CDR3 length: 15 residues. Germline lookup yields CDR1 SEHNR and CDR2 FQNEAQ (reference sequence). V lost 5 bases and J 5 bases, leaving 19 bases between the germline ends. The CDR3: CASSRGSDTRNEQYF. In nucleotides, the CDR3 is TGTGCCAGCAGCCGGGGGTCGGACACCCGGAACGAGCAGTACTTC. The full variable domain, its missing parts supplied by reference TRBV7-9 and TRBJ2-7, is DTGVSQNPRHKITKRGQNVTFRCDPISEHNRLYWYRQTLGQGPEFLTYFQNEAQLEKSRLLSDRFSAERPKGSFSTLEIQRTEQGDSAMYLCASSRGSDTRNEQYFGPGTRLTVT.

This chain connects TRBV6-1 to TRBJ2-3; D gene ambiguous. Per the germline V gene, CDR1 is MNHNS and CDR2 is SASEGT. The CDR3 is 12 residues long. V lost 6 bases, J lost 3 bases, and 7 bases lay in between. CDR3 region: CASSPVTDTQYF. CDR3 sequence (DNA): TGTGCCAGCAGCCCTGTAACAGATACGCAGTATTTT.

The chain uses TRBV4-1 and TRBJ1-4; perhaps TRBD1 as D (5 bases). Germline V gene sequence: CDR1 MGHRA, CDR2 YSYEKL. Trimming pared 8 bases from V and 4 bases from J, leaving 8 bases between. The CDR3 totals 12 residues. CDR3 bases: TGCGCCAGCGGGCAGGGTAATGAAAAACTGTTTTTT. Translation gives CASGQGNEKLFF.

This clone was counted only a few times. This rearrangement joins TRBV5-1 to TRBJ2-7; 7 nucleotides align to TRBD2. The CDR3 length is 15 residues. Germline V gene sequence: CDR1 SGHRS, CDR2 YFSETQ. V trimming: 1 base; J trimming: 2 bases; junction bases outside the gene matches: 6. CDR3 loop: CASSLNAGVTYEQYF. CDR3 coding DNA: TGCGCCAGCAGCTTGAATGCGGGAGTGACCTACGAGCAGTACTTC.

The chain is built from TRBV29-1 and TRBJ2-1, with D uncertain. Trimming stripped 8 bases from V and 0 bases from J, with 11 bases between. The CDR3 spans 13 residues. The V gene's germline CDR1 is SQVTM and CDR2 ANQGSEA. In DNA form, the CDR3 reads TGCAGCCCGGTGCCTATCTCCTACAATGAGCAGTTCTTC. It specifies CSPVPISYNEQFF.

The genes are TRBV1 and TRBJ2-7; the table's TRBD1 call for D was not verified on the DNA. TRBV1 is a recognized pseudogene. The CDR3 sequence is 18 residues long. CDR3: CTSSPRFSGRAGGNEQYF. CDR3 DNA: TGCACCAGCAGCCCTCGATTTTCGGGAAGGGCAGGGGGGAACGAGCAGTACTTC.

The chain recombines TRBV5-4 with TRBJ1-2; 8 bases fit TRBD1. The CDR3 has 17 residues. J gave up 0 bases and V 0 bases, and 7 bases lay outside the gene matches. Germline V gene data show CDR1 as SGHNT and CDR2 as YYREEE (reference sequence). The DNA for the CDR3 is TGTGCCAGCAGCTTGGCTCCCAGGGGGCCAACTAACTATGGCTACACCTTC. Translating gives CASSLAPRGPTNYGYTF.

This clone has a handful of counts. The rearrangement uses TRBV15 and TRBJ2-7; TRBD1 matches at 9 bases. With V trimmed by 4 bases and J by 4 bases, 5 bases remained unmatched. Germline V CDR1 and CDR2: LNHNV, YYDKDF (reference sequence). The CDR3 has 14 residues. This CDR3 is CATSKYDRGYEQYF. The CDR3 DNA is TGTGCCACCAGCAAATACGACAGGGGGTACGAGCAGTACTTC.

CDR3: CSVELGSGTEAFF. The CDR3 DNA sequence: TGCAGCGTTGAACTGGGATCGGGGACTGAAGCTTTCTTT. V gene TRBV29-1 combines with J gene TRBJ1-1, with unresolved D. Trimming shortened V by 2 bases and J by 5 bases, and 12 bases separated the two germline ends. This CDR3 has 13 amino acids. Germline V gene sequence: CDR1 SQVTM, CDR2 ANQGSEA. The whole variable domain, filled in from reference TRBV29-1 and TRBJ1-1, reads SAVISQKPSRDICQRGTSLTIQCQVDSQVTMMFWYRQQPGQSLTLIATANQGSEATYESGFVIDKFPISRPNLTFSTLTVSNMSPEDSSIYLCSVELGSGTEAFFGQGTRLTVV.

The rearrangement uses TRBV19 and TRBJ2-6; D might be TRBD2 (5 bases). CDR3 length: 17 amino acids. Trimming removed 5 bases from V and 0 bases from J, with 14 bases in between. Germline CDR1 is LNHDA and CDR2 is SQIVND (reference sequence). CDR3 nucleotide sequence: TGTGCCAGTAGTCCCCGGGATGCCGTCTCTGGGGCCAACGTCCTGACTTTC. It specifies CASSPRDAVSGANVLTF.

The rearrangement links TRBV15 to TRBJ2-1, with D tentatively TRBD2 (6 bases). V dropped 0 bases and J dropped 6 bases, with 15 bases sitting between them. Germline V CDR1 and CDR2: LNHNV, YYDKDF (reference sequence). The CDR3 covers 16 residues. This chain's CDR3 is CATSRERLAGFNEQFF. The CDR3 coding sequence is TGTGCCACCAGCAGAGAGCGGTTGGCGGGGTTCAATGAGCAGTTCTTC.

This sequence joins TRBV28 and TRBJ2-5; maybe TRBD2 (5 bases). CDR1 is MDHEN and CDR2 is SYDVKM in the germline V gene. This CDR3 comprises 13 residues. V shed 3 bases and J shed 11 bases, with 16 bases lying between them. CDR3 coding DNA: TGTGCCAGCAGTTTTTACTCCCTCGGGGAGCAGTACTTC. The encoded protein is CASSFYSLGEQYF.

The chain employs TRBV5-1 and TRBJ2-1, with D maybe TRBD2 (5 bases). From germline, CDR1 is SGHRS and CDR2 YFSETQ. The V end lost 4 bases, the J end lost 1 base, and 12 bases lay between the germline ends. This CDR3 spans 15 amino acids. CDR3 residues: CASSRSGISYNEQFF. CDR3 bases: TGCGCCAGCAGCCGCTCGGGGATATCCTACAATGAGCAGTTCTTC.

The chain couples TRBV25-1 to TRBJ1-6; D is undetermined. In germline, CDR1 is MGHDK, CDR2 SYGVNS. Trimming pared 1 base from V and 6 bases from J, leaving 19 bases between. CDR3 length: 18 residues. CDR3 nucleotide sequence: TGTGCCAGCAGTGAATTGCAGGTTCGCGCGGGTGGTAATTCACCCCTCCACTTT. As protein: CASSELQVRAGGNSPLHF.

The gene calls are TRBV6-1 and TRBJ2-7; TRBD2 matches 8 bases. Germline V gene sequence: CDR1 MNHNS, CDR2 SASEGT. After removal of 2 bases from V and 0 bases from J, the junction contained 3 bases not matched to a gene. The CDR3 is 15 amino acids. In nucleotides, the CDR3 is TGTGCCAGCAGTGAAAGACTAGCGTCCTCCTACGAGCAGTACTTC. Its translation: CASSERLASSYEQYF.

This clone was observed a handful of times. V usage is TRBV7-9 and J usage is TRBJ1-5, with 7 bases aligning to TRBD1. This CDR3 contains 14 residues. Germline-derived CDR1 and CDR2 are SEHNR and FQNEAQ (reference sequence). V was clipped by 5 bases and J by 4 bases; unmatched bases: 5. The CDR3 bases are TGTGCCAGCAGCCTCGGGACAGATAATCAGCCCCAGCATTTT. It specifies CASSLGTDNQPQHF.

The chain is built from TRBV5-4 and TRBJ2-1; possible D gene TRBD2, 6 bases. This CDR3 spans 15 amino acids. The germline V gene has CDR1 SGHNT and CDR2 YYREEE (reference sequence). The V gene lost 5 bases and the J gene lost 7 bases, with 19 bases spanning the gap. The CDR3: CASRSGPLASNEQFF. In nucleotides, the CDR3 is TGTGCCAGCAGATCGGGCCCGCTAGCGAGTAATGAGCAGTTCTTC. Variable domain in full (rest from reference TRBV5-4 and TRBJ2-1): ETGVTQSPTHLIKTRGQQVTLRCSSQSGHNTVSWYQQALGQGPQFIFQYYREEENGRGNFPPRFSGLQFPNYSSELNVNALELDDSALYLCASRSGPLASNEQFFGPGTRLTVL.

The rearrangement links TRBV7-9 to TRBJ2-2; the match to TRBD2 covers 9 bases. The V gene end was trimmed by 5 bases and the J gene end by 6 bases; junction bases not matched to a gene: 13. Germline V lookup: CDR1 SEHNR, CDR2 FQNEAQ (reference sequence). The CDR3 is 17 residues long. The CDR3 bases are TGTGCCAGCAGCGTAGGATTAGCGGGAGTGAAGTCCGGGGAGCTGTTTTTT. It codes for CASSVGLAGVKSGELFF.

The V gene is TRBV5-1, the J gene TRBJ2-7; 7 bases are a match to TRBD2. Germline V CDR1 and CDR2: SGHRS, YFSETQ. The CDR3 has 14 amino acids. Trimming cost V 1 base and J 7 bases; bases outside gene matches: 8. CDR3 protein: CASSLSGGTREQYF. The CDR3 DNA reads TGCGCCAGCAGCTTGTCGGGGGGAACTAGAGAGCAGTACTTC.